Shown below are 22 T cell receptor beta chains from a single sample sequenced in a study of human T cells and chemical hapten exposure. Time point given: patch test 3, about 24 weeks after DPC sensitization. Treatment described: therapeutic diphenylcyclopropenone sensitization with weekly scalp DPC. TCRdb re-derived calls from the RACE reads in MiXCR, one entry per CDR3 protein. The sample yields roughly 200,000 distinct CDR3 sequences, around 25% seen once. This specimen was whole blood, taken in connection with sensitization to the hapten diphenylcyclopropenone (DPC). These receptor sequences come from a woman in her thirties or forties with alopecia areata. Some clones in this sample may be carry-over from other donors' samples.

The rearrangement joins TRBV24-1 to TRBJ2-1; 8 bases map to TRBD2. The germline CDR1 and CDR2 sequences are KGHDR and SFDVKD. This CDR3 has 16 residues. With 5 bases clipped from V and 4 bases from J, the junction kept 9 bases outside the gene matches. The CDR3 sequence is CATSVGASGPYNEQFF. The DNA of the CDR3 is TGTGCCACCAGTGTCGGGGCTAGCGGGCCTTACAATGAGCAGTTCTTC.

The rearrangement joins TRBV6-2 or TRBV6-3 to TRBJ2-7, with TRBD2 as a possible D gene (5 bases). The CDR3 length is 14 residues. V gave up 2 bases and J gave up 0 bases, with 8 bases separating them. Germline loops: CDR1 MNHEY, CDR2 SVGEGT. CDR3 in amino acids: CASSYQRHSYEQYF. Here the CDR3 DNA reads TGTGCCAGCAGTTACCAGCGGCACTCCTACGAGCAGTACTTC.

The chain is built from TRBV6-5 and TRBJ2-1; D perhaps matches TRBD2 (7 bases). Between the trimmed V and J ends, which lost 8 bases and 9 bases, there was a span of 17 bases. Germline CDR1 and CDR2: MNHEY and SVGAGI. This CDR3 contains 13 residues. CDR3 coding DNA: TGTGCCAGCGGTCAAGGGGGGGCCGGTGAGCAGTTCTTC. It specifies CASGQGGAGEQFF.

This clonotype was picked up a small number of times. This chain connects TRBV24-1 to TRBJ2-1, with D possibly being TRBD1 (6 bases). Germline CDR1 reads KGHDR; CDR2 reads SFDVKD. V lost 8 bases to trimming and J lost 6 bases, with 10 bases between them. This CDR3 spans 12 amino acids. CDR3 region: CATIYRANEQFF. DNA of the CDR3: TGTGCCACCATATACAGGGCCAATGAGCAGTTCTTC.

This clonotype was found many times. The chain combines TRBV28 with TRBJ2-7, with D possibly being TRBD2 (5 bases). The length of the CDR3 is 12 residues. The germline V gene has CDR1 MDHEN and CDR2 SYDVKM. Trimming removed 5 bases at V and 4 bases at J, with 9 bases between. The CDR3: CASSPGGYEQYF. DNA of the CDR3: TGTGCCAGCAGTCCTGGCGGGTACGAGCAGTACTTC. Full variable domain (outside the CDR3, taken from reference TRBV28 and TRBJ2-7): DVKVTQSSRYLVKRTGEKVFLECVQDMDHENMFWYRQDPGLGLRLIYFSYDVKMKEKGDIPEGYSVSREKKERFSLILESASTNQTSMYLCASSPGGYEQYFGPGTRLTVT.

In this sample, this clonotype turned up a few times. This chain uses TRBV7-8 with TRBJ2-4; D ambiguous. Germline CDR1 is SGHVS and CDR2 is FQNEAQ. The CDR3 extends over 16 amino acids. V dropped 1 base and J dropped 0 bases, with 10 bases sitting between them. This chain's CDR3 is CASSLGQVVAKNIQYF. CDR3 DNA: TGTGCCAGCAGCTTAGGTCAGGTGGTAGCCAAAAACATTCAGTACTTC.

The chain employs TRBV6-1 and TRBJ2-1; D is undetermined. This CDR3 has 16 amino acids. Germline CDR1 and CDR2: MNHNS and SASEGT. Trimming took off 1 base at V and 2 bases at J, with 12 bases between the two ends. This chain's CDR3 is CASSEEGAVPYNEQFF. As DNA, the CDR3 is TGTGCCAGCAGTGAAGAAGGCGCGGTCCCCTACAATGAGCAGTTCTTC.

This clonotype was counted only a few times. J is TRBJ1-3 and V is TRBV7-2; D remains ambiguous. The germline CDR1 and CDR2 sequences are SGHTA and FQGNSA. The CDR3 loop spans 17 amino acids. The ends were cut back, 0 bases at V and 0 bases at J, with 12 bases in the middle. DNA of the CDR3: TGTGCCAGCAGCTTAGCGGATGTTAGGTTCTCTGGAAACACCATATATTTT. It translates to CASSLADVRFSGNTIYF.

The V call is TRBV6-5, the J call TRBJ2-5; D possibly uses TRBD1 or TRBD2 (6 bases each). The CDR3 has 14 amino acids. The V end was cut by 0 bases, the J end by 6 bases, with 11 bases between. Germline V gene lookup returns CDR1 MNHEY and CDR2 SVGAGI. CDR3 amino acids: CASSYSQGRKTQYF. For the CDR3, the DNA is TGTGCCAGCAGTTACTCGCAGGGGAGGAAGACCCAGTACTTC.

This clonotype appeared a single time. The chain employs TRBV28 and TRBJ2-3; TRBD2 is a possible D gene (6 bases). The CDR3 is made up of 16 amino acids. V was pared by 3 bases and J by 0 bases, with 13 bases between. Germline lookup yields CDR1 MDHEN and CDR2 SYDVKM. CDR3 nucleotide sequence: TGTGCCAGCAGTTTTATGCTCGGGACTAGCACAGATACGCAGTATTTT. Translating it yields CASSFMLGTSTDTQYF.

This clonotype was seen ten or more times. This chain joins TRBV20-1 and TRBJ2-1; 9 bases agree with TRBD1. This CDR3 spans 15 amino acids. Unmatched junction bases numbered 9, after V lost 1 base and J lost 8 bases. CDR1 and CDR2 (germline): DFQATT, SNEGSKA (reference sequence). The CDR3 DNA sequence: TGCAGTGCTAGAGCCTGGGGACAGGGTGGGGATGAGCAGTTCTTC. It translates to CSARAWGQGGDEQFF.

This clonotype has a handful of counts. The chain employs TRBV9 and TRBJ2-3; D is unclear. Trimming left V 3 bases short and J 6 bases short, with 20 bases between. The CDR3 is 16 residues long. The germline V gene has CDR1 SGDLS and CDR2 YYNGEE. The CDR3 reads CASSADLSARRDTQYF. CDR3 nucleotides: TGTGCCAGCAGCGCGGACCTCAGCGCGCGGCGGGATACGCAGTATTTT.

The rearrangement uses TRBV7-2 and TRBJ2-7; 12 bases map to TRBD2. Losses at the gene ends were 6 bases for V and 3 bases for J; bases not matched to a gene: 3. The CDR3 is 14 amino acids. Germline loops: CDR1 SGHTA, CDR2 FQGNSA. CDR3 region: CASRPGLAGYEQYF. CDR3 coding DNA: TGTGCCAGCAGACCGGGACTAGCGGGCTACGAGCAGTACTTC.

The V gene is TRBV14, the J gene TRBJ2-7, with no clear D. In germline, CDR1 is SGHDN, CDR2 FVKESK. The length of the CDR3 is 12 residues. V lost 4 bases and J lost 2, with 6 bases in between. CDR3 in DNA: TGTGCCAGCAGCCCTTTTCCCTACGAGCAGTACTTC. This sequence encodes CASSPFPYEQYF. The variable domain in full, with the rest retrieved from reference TRBV14 and TRBJ2-7, is EAGVTQFPSHSVIEKGQTVTLRCDPISGHDNLYWYRRVMGKEIKFLLHFVKESKQDESGMPNNRFLAERTGGTYSTLKVQPAELEDSGVYFCASSPFPYEQYFGPGTRLTVT.

V usage is TRBV7-2 and J usage is TRBJ2-3, with 9 bases fitting TRBD2. In germline, CDR1 is SGHTA, CDR2 FQGNSA. Trimming at V came to 0 bases and at J to 4 bases, leaving 2 bases not matched to a gene. The CDR3 extends over 15 amino acids. The CDR3 is CASSLASGRADTQYF. The CDR3 DNA is TGTGCCAGCAGCTTAGCTAGCGGGAGAGCAGATACGCAGTATTTT.

The J gene is TRBJ2-3, the V gene TRBV5-5; D tentatively reads TRBD1 or TRBD2 (5 bases each). Trimming removed 2 bases at V and 5 bases at J, with 9 bases between. The CDR3 has 13 residues. Looked up from germline, CDR1 is SGHKS and CDR2 is YYEKEE (reference sequence). This chain's CDR3 is CASSLYGGDTQYF. The CDR3 region has the DNA TGTGCCAGCAGCTTATATGGGGGAGATACGCAGTATTTT.

This clonotype was detected only a few times. The chain combines TRBV20-1 with TRBJ2-4, with unresolved D. Trimming cost V 0 bases and J 12 bases, with 9 bases left between them. This CDR3 has 11 amino acids. The germline CDR1 and CDR2 sequences are DFQATT and SNEGSKA (reference sequence). CDR3 nucleotides: TGCAGTGCTAGAGATAAGCTGGATCAGTACTTC. As protein: CSARDKLDQYF.

The chain couples TRBV28 to TRBJ1-5; D gene uncertain. Trimming removed 2 bases from V and 4 bases from J, with 12 bases in between. Per the germline V gene, CDR1 is MDHEN and CDR2 is SYDVKM. The CDR3 has 15 residues. The CDR3 loop is CASSLGLGRNQPQHF. The CDR3 DNA is TGTGCCAGCAGTTTAGGGCTGGGTCGAAATCAGCCCCAGCATTTT.

This rearrangement joins TRBV6-5 to TRBJ2-1; TRBD2 aligns across 10 bases. The CDR3 contains 16 residues. CDR1 and CDR2 (germline): MNHEY, SVGAGI. V dropped 2 bases and J dropped 8; count of bases not matched to a gene: 9. The CDR3 region is CASSYSGLAGVYEQFF. In DNA, the CDR3 is TGTGCCAGCAGTTACAGCGGCCTAGCGGGAGTCTATGAGCAGTTCTTC.

This chain links TRBV29-1 with TRBJ2-7, with D perhaps matching TRBD1 or TRBD2 (5 bases each). Germline V gene data show CDR1 as SQVTM and CDR2 as ANQGSEA. The CDR3 loop spans 16 amino acids. V was pared by 4 bases and J by 6 bases, with 25 bases between. The CDR3 sequence is CSVGLGVGAVGGEQYF. As DNA, the CDR3 is TGCAGCGTTGGACTGGGGGTTGGGGCAGTCGGAGGCGAGCAGTACTTC.

This clonotype was recorded once. The chain recombines TRBV3-1 with TRBJ1-2; 9 positions agree with TRBD1. The germline gives CDR1 LGHDT, CDR2 YNNKEL (reference sequence). This CDR3 comprises 16 residues. With 4 bases clipped from V and 0 bases from J, the junction kept 6 bases outside the gene matches. The CDR3 nucleotides read TGTGCCAGCAGCCCAACCGGGACAGGGACTAACTATGGCTACACCTTC. Its translation is CASSPTGTGTNYGYTF.

This clonotype has just a few counts. The chain carries TRBV28 and TRBJ2-1; either TRBD1 or TRBD2 may supply D (6 bases each). The germline gives CDR1 MDHEN, CDR2 SYDVKM. This CDR3 is built from 15 residues. V shed 3 bases and J shed 7 bases, with 16 bases lying between them. The CDR3 nucleotides read TGTGCCAGCAGTTTTTTAGGGGGGAGTAAGAATGAGCAGTTCTTC. Protein: CASSFLGGSKNEQFF.